Each of the 10 T cell receptor beta chains below was sequenced from the same sample in a study of T cells after yellow fever vaccination. One entry per CDR3 protein, called by TCRdb with MiXCR from the 5' RACE reads. Of about 120,000 distinct CDR3 sequences listed, 8.9% are singletons. This sample comprised CD8+ T cells sorted from PBMCs, obtained on the day of the yellow fever booster vaccination. The receptors originated from a man aged 18 to 29 who received the YFV17D yellow fever vaccine.

This clonotype has more than one count but fewer than ten. The chain joins TRBV28 to TRBJ1-2, with D possibly matching TRBD1 (5 bases). V dropped 4 bases and J dropped 7 bases, with 13 bases sitting between them. Per germline, CDR1 MDHEN and CDR2 SYDVKM. The CDR3 consists of 13 residues. CDR3 amino acids: CASSSRTLRGYTF. DNA of the CDR3: TGTGCCAGCAGTTCCCGGACACTCCGTGGCTACACCTTC.

This clonotype appeared a few times. V is TRBV29-1 and J is TRBJ1-2, with 9 bases identical to TRBD1. V lost 6 bases to trimming and J lost 4 bases; unmatched junction nucleotides: 6. This CDR3 is 13 amino acids long. The germline CDR1 and CDR2 sequences are SQVTM and ANQGSEA. The CDR3 region is CSVHTGGSYGYTF. The CDR3 DNA follows: TGCAGCGTCCATACAGGGGGCAGCTATGGCTACACCTTC.

This chain connects TRBV18 to TRBJ2-5; either TRBD1 or TRBD2 may fit D (5 bases each). Trimming left V 3 bases short and J 2 bases short, with 19 bases between. The germline gives CDR1 KGHSH, CDR2 LQKENI. The CDR3 spans 17 residues. The CDR3 DNA follows: TGTGCCAGCTCACCCTATGGGGGTGTTACGCTTCAAGAGACCCAGTACTTC. Translation gives CASSPYGGVTLQETQYF.

This chain uses TRBV9 with TRBJ1-5; D is unclear. The length of the CDR3 is 13 residues. Germline V gene lookup returns CDR1 SGDLS and CDR2 YYNGEE. V was trimmed by 1 base and J by 1 base, leaving 3 bases between them. The CDR3 protein is CASSVTSNQPQHF. The CDR3 nucleotides read TGTGCCAGCAGCGTAACCAGCAATCAGCCCCAGCATTTT.

The V and J genes are TRBV3-1 and TRBJ2-3, with TRBD2 identical over 9 bases. The CDR3 is made up of 17 amino acids. CDR1 LGHDT and CDR2 YNNKEL come from the germline V gene (reference sequence). J gave up 3 bases and V 5 bases, and 12 bases lay outside the gene matches. The CDR3 loop is CASSSYSGGARTDTQYF. In DNA, the CDR3 is TGTGCCAGCAGCTCGTATAGCGGGGGAGCGAGAACAGATACGCAGTATTTT.

This clonotype was counted between two and nine times. The J gene is TRBJ2-5, the V gene TRBV7-3, with 8 bases matching TRBD2. The CDR3 spans 15 residues. The germline V gene has CDR1 SGHTA and CDR2 FQGTGA. With 2 bases clipped from V and 2 bases from J, the junction kept 4 bases outside the gene matches. CDR3 in DNA: TGTGCCAGCAGCTTATGGGCGGGGGGACAAGAGACCCAGTACTTC. Translating gives CASSLWAGGQETQYF.

In this sample, this clonotype turned up many times. The chain is built from TRBV20-1 and TRBJ1-5; D uncertain. The CDR3 runs 12 residues. V was pared by 0 bases and J by 5 bases, with 5 bases between. The germline gives CDR1 DFQATT, CDR2 SNEGSKA (reference sequence). CDR3 residues: CSARDPDQPQHF. The CDR3 DNA reads TGCAGTGCTAGAGATCCGGATCAGCCCCAGCATTTT.

This clonotype was seen more than once but under ten times. The genes are TRBV4-1 and TRBJ1-1, with 8 bases aligning to TRBD1. The V gene's germline CDR1 is MGHRA and CDR2 YSYEKL. There are 15 residues in the CDR3. The V segment lost 0 bases and the J segment 5 bases; nucleotides outside the gene matches: 5. As DNA, the CDR3 is TGCGCCAGCAGCCAAGACAGGGGGCAGGGAACTGAAGCTTTCTTT. The encoded protein is CASSQDRGQGTEAFF.

Comments on this clonotype: The CDR3 carries no conserved terminal phenylalanine or tryptophan, so it likely arises from a read error. The chain recombines TRBV5-5 with TRBJ1-5; unclear D gene. V was pared by 1 base and J by 9 bases, with 8 bases between. Germline loops: CDR1 SGHKS, CDR2 YYEKEE (reference sequence). This CDR3 has 12 residues. The CDR3 nucleotides are TGTGCCAGCAGCTTGACCGGGCGGCCCCAGCATTTG. Its protein product is CASSLTGRPQHL.

The genes are TRBV14 and TRBJ2-7; D is uncertain. V lost 5 bases and J lost 3, with 5 bases in between. Germline V gives CDR1 SGHDN, CDR2 FVKESK. This CDR3 is built from 11 residues. The CDR3 region has the DNA TGTGCCAGCAGCGTGGGCTACGAGCAGTACGTC. Translating gives CASSVGYEQYV.